What follows are 28 T cell receptor beta chains derived from one specimen sequenced in a study of a mutant IDH1 vaccine in newly diagnosed glioma. Antigens of these TCRs are unknown. Indicated time point: week 11, during vaccination. In every dose of vaccine, 300 ug of mutant IDH1 20-mer peptide was given alongside topical imiquimod. Measured with immunoSEQ multiplex PCR; TCRdb has only the in-frame clones, and not every one. The repertoire consists of 30,000 to 35,000 clones, with around 87% occurring once and the leading ten covering around 21%. Here the sequenced sample was PBMCs, taken from a glioma patient whose treatment included an IDH1 peptide vaccine. Receptors were obtained from a man in his late teens or twenties with glioma.

This clone was observed a few times. The chain combines TRBV19 with TRBJ1-1; possible D gene TRBD1, 5 bases. The V end lost 6 bases, the J end lost 0 bases, and 14 bases lay between the germline ends. This CDR3 has 15 amino acids. CDR1 and CDR2 (germline): LNHDA, SQIVND (reference sequence). CDR3 nucleotides: TGTGCCAGTAGAACCTCGGGACGGATGAACACTGAAGCTTTCTTT. Its protein is CASRTSGRMNTEAFF.

Comments on this clone: Its ends do not fully match the called genes, so a read error is possible. Distinct nucleotide sequences in the sample also encode this CDR3. The chain employs TRBV6-5 and TRBJ2-7, with TRBD2 matching 14 bases. The CDR3 consists of 15 residues. CDR1 is MNHEY, CDR2 SVGAGI, per germline. DNA of the CDR3: TGTGCTAGCAGTCGGACTAGCGGGAGGCAAAACGAGCAGTACTTC. It codes for CASSRTSGRQNEQYF.

V and J are TRBV6-1 and TRBJ2-3, with D maybe TRBD2 (5 bases). Germline loops: CDR1 MNHNS, CDR2 SASEGT. The CDR3 runs to 13 residues. Trimming left V 2 bases short and J 4 bases short, with 7 bases between. CDR3 in DNA: TGTGCCAGCAGTGAACGGGATCCAGATACGCAGTATTTT. This sequence encodes CASSERDPDTQYF.

V is TRBV30 and J is TRBJ1-2; maybe TRBD1 (6 bases). The V and J ends lost 1 base and 4 bases respectively, with 16 bases between them. CDR1 and CDR2 from the germline V gene are GTSNPN and SVGIG (reference sequence). This CDR3 is built from 15 residues. Written as DNA, the CDR3 is TGTGCCTGGAGTGGGCTGAGGGGGGGCACCTATGGCTACACCTTC. It translates to CAWSGLRGGTYGYTF.

This rearrangement joins TRBV20-1 to TRBJ2-1; D gene uncertain. Germline CDR1 reads DFQATT; CDR2 reads SNEGSKA (reference sequence). The CDR3 has 11 residues. V lost 7 bases to trimming and J lost 5 bases, with 9 bases between them. The CDR3 DNA is TGCAGTGGAGGCACTCACAATGAGCAGTTCTTC. Its protein product is CSGGTHNEQFF.

The genes are TRBV7-2 and TRBJ2-1, with TRBD2 matching 9 bases. CDR1 and CDR2 from the germline V gene are SGHTA and FQGNSA. The CDR3 consists of 17 residues. V lost 6 bases and J lost 8; bases outside the gene matches: 17. The chain's CDR3 is CASRRGASGTQYDEQFF. DNA of the CDR3: TGTGCCAGCAGACGGGGGGCTAGCGGGACCCAATACGATGAGCAGTTCTTC. The whole variable domain, filled in from reference TRBV7-2 and TRBJ2-1, reads GAGVSQSPSNKVTEKGKDVELRCDPISGHTALYWYRQSLGQGLEFLIYFQGNSAPDKSGLPSDRFSAERTGGSVSTLTIQRTQQEDSAVYLCASRRGASGTQYDEQFFGPGTRLTVL.

The V and J genes are TRBV10-3 and TRBJ2-1; 12 bases align to TRBD2. This CDR3 contains 18 residues. J gave up 4 bases and V 2 bases, and 9 bases lay outside the gene matches. Germline CDR1 ENHRY, CDR2 SYGVKD. CDR3 nucleotide sequence: TGTGCCATCAGTGAGATGACTAGCGGGGGTTTCCTTTACAATGAGCAGTTCTTC. Translation gives CAISEMTSGGFLYNEQFF.

The V gene is TRBV6-1, the J gene TRBJ1-2, with D perhaps matching TRBD1 (5 bases). The CDR3 totals 14 residues. V lost 1 base to trimming and J lost 2 bases, with 8 bases between them. Germline assignment: CDR1 MNHNS and CDR2 SASEGT. The CDR3 reads CASSEGNRNYGYTF. The CDR3 DNA sequence: TGTGCCAGCAGTGAAGGGAACAGGAACTATGGCTACACCTTC.

The chain combines TRBV30 with TRBJ1-3; D unresolved. In germline, CDR1 is GTSNPN, CDR2 SVGIG (reference sequence). The CDR3 covers 15 residues. The germline V and J ends were trimmed by 3 bases and 0 bases, with 12 bases remaining between them. The CDR3 bases are TGTGCCTGGAGACACCAAGGCATCTCTGGAAACACCATATATTTT. Its translation is CAWRHQGISGNTIYF. Drawing the rest from reference TRBV30 and TRBJ1-3, the complete variable domain is SQTIHQWPATLVQPVGSPLSLECTVEGTSNPNLYWYRQAAGRGLQLLFYSVGIGQISSEVPQNLSASRPQDRQFILSSKKLLLSDSGFYLCAWRHQGISGNTIYFGEGSWLTVV.

The V call is TRBV7-2, the J call TRBJ2-7, with 8 bases that match TRBD2. CDR1 SGHTA and CDR2 FQGNSA come from the germline V gene. CDR3 length: 14 residues. V shed 3 bases and J 2 bases; nucleotides not matched to a gene: 3. The CDR3 protein is CASSLGLGTYEQYF. CDR3 in DNA: TGTGCCAGCAGCTTGGGACTAGGAACCTACGAGCAGTACTTC.

The rearrangement links TRBV13 to TRBJ1-5; 7 bases fit TRBD1. J lost 5 bases, V lost 0 bases, and 7 bases had no gene match. The CDR3 has 16 amino acids. Germline-derived CDR1 and CDR2 are PRHDT and FYEKMQ (reference sequence). CDR3 residues: CASSLGRGPTDQPQHF. CDR3 nucleotide sequence: TGTGCCAGCAGCTTAGGTAGGGGGCCGACTGATCAGCCCCAGCATTTT.

The chain joins TRBV29-1 to TRBJ2-7; 7 nucleotides match TRBD2. After removal of 4 bases from V and 2 bases from J, the junction contained 2 bases not matched to a gene. Germline CDR1 and CDR2: SQVTM and ANQGSEA. The CDR3 contains 12 residues. The CDR3: CSVGGRAYEQYF. The CDR3 DNA is TGCAGCGTTGGAGGGAGGGCCTACGAGCAGTACTTC.

The chain is built from TRBV29-1 and TRBJ2-7; D is possibly TRBD1 or TRBD2 (5 bases each). From germline, CDR1 is SQVTM and CDR2 ANQGSEA. This CDR3 has 13 amino acids. Trimming shortened V by 4 bases and J by 2 bases, and 12 bases separated the two germline ends. The CDR3 DNA reads TGCAGCGTTGGCCCCGGGACCCCCTACGAGCAGTACTTC. The encoded protein is CSVGPGTPYEQYF.

On this clone: Other DNA sequences within the sample encode an identical CDR3. The V call is TRBV19, the J call TRBJ1-1, with unresolved D. CDR3 length equals 14 residues. V lost 5 bases, J lost 0 bases, and 10 bases lay in between. CDR1 is LNHDA, CDR2 SQIVND, per germline (reference sequence). The CDR3 DNA reads TGTGCCAGTAGTCCGGCCGGGGTGAACACTGAAGCTTTCTTT. This gives the protein CASSPAGVNTEAFF.

The V gene is TRBV2, the J gene TRBJ2-4; unclear D gene. The V gene lost 4 bases and the J gene lost 3 bases, with 1 base spanning the gap. Germline V gives CDR1 SNHLY, CDR2 FYNNEI. The CDR3 runs 11 residues. The CDR3 DNA is TGTGCCAGCAGTGGCAAAAACATTCAGTACTTC. Translation gives CASSGKNIQYF.

The rearrangement links TRBV5-1 to TRBJ1-1; 8 bases are a match to TRBD1. The CDR3 length is 15 residues. Germline V gives CDR1 SGHRS, CDR2 YFSETQ. The junction had 10 bases not matched to a gene; V was cut back by 3 bases and J by 6 bases. DNA of the CDR3: TGCGCCAGCAGCTCCCCGGACAGGGAGGAGGCTGAAGCTTTCTTT. Its translation: CASSSPDREEAEAFF.

The chain employs TRBV2 and TRBJ1-2, with D possibly being TRBD1 (6 bases). CDR1 SNHLY and CDR2 FYNNEI come from the germline V gene. Trimming took 7 bases from V and 4 from J, leaving 16 bases between them. CDR3 length: 14 residues. The DNA of the CDR3 is TGTGCCAGCACCCTGGCGGGGGCGTCCTATGGCTACACCTTC. Amino acid sequence: CASTLAGASYGYTF.

This chain connects TRBV5-4 to TRBJ2-7; 9 nucleotides agree with TRBD1. CDR3 length equals 13 residues. J lost 3 bases, V lost 4 bases, and 2 bases had no gene match. Germline V CDR1 and CDR2: SGHNT, YYREEE (reference sequence). CDR3 loop: CASSLTGGYEQYF. CDR3 sequence (DNA): TGTGCCAGCAGCCTGACAGGGGGCTACGAGCAGTACTTC.

This clone was counted once. The J gene is TRBJ2-4, the V gene TRBV29-1; no clear D gene. Trimming pared 3 bases from V and 6 bases from J, leaving 12 bases between. This CDR3 comprises 13 residues. Germline V gene sequence: CDR1 SQVTM, CDR2 ANQGSEA. CDR3 in amino acids: CSVEGGDLNIQYF. The CDR3 DNA follows: TGCAGCGTTGAGGGCGGAGACCTAAACATTCAGTACTTC.

The chain links TRBV4-2 to TRBJ2-7; D gene uncertain. CDR3 size: 14 residues. The germline V and J ends were trimmed by 1 base and 6 bases, with 13 bases remaining between them. Germline V gene sequence: CDR1 LGHNA, CDR2 YNFKEQ. The CDR3 loop reads CASSQALEASEQYF. The CDR3 region has the DNA TGTGCCAGCAGCCAAGCGCTAGAGGCCTCCGAGCAGTACTTC.

The chain couples TRBV4-1 to TRBJ1-1, with D unclear. Germline CDR1 is MGHRA and CDR2 is YSYEKL. The CDR3 is 16 residues long. Trimming shortened V by 0 bases and J by 3 bases, and 14 bases separated the two germline ends. Here the CDR3 DNA reads TGCGCCAGCAGCCAAGAACGGGGTGCAGCGGACACTGAAGCTTTCTTT. Protein sequence: CASSQERGAADTEAFF.

The chain recombines TRBV18 with TRBJ1-1; maybe TRBD1 (5 bases). The CDR3 has 16 residues. With 1 base removed from V and 3 bases from J, the gap between germline ends came to 15 bases. The germline V gene encodes CDR1 KGHSH and CDR2 LQKENI. The CDR3, as DNA: TGTGCCAGCTCACCACAGGGGCTTGCGAGGCACACTGAAGCTTTCTTT. It is translated as CASSPQGLARHTEAFF.

The chain uses TRBV19 and TRBJ1-1; D is uncertain. V was cut by 4 bases and J by 0 bases, with 12 bases left in between. The CDR3 consists of 15 residues. The germline V gene has CDR1 LNHDA and CDR2 SQIVND (reference sequence). Here the CDR3 reads CASSRPAAMNTEAFF. The DNA for the CDR3 is TGTGCCAGTAGTAGGCCGGCGGCGATGAACACTGAAGCTTTCTTT. Based on the CDR3 plus reference TRBV19 and TRBJ1-1, the full variable domain is DGGITQSPKYLFRKEGQNVTLSCEQNLNHDAMYWYRQDPGQGLRLIYYSQIVNDFQKGDIAEGYSVSREKKESFPLTVTSAQKNPTAFYLCASSRPAAMNTEAFFGQGTRLTVV.

This chain joins TRBV7-3 and TRBJ2-3; D is ambiguous. The CDR3 spans 14 residues. The V end was cut by 3 bases, the J end by 7 bases, with 14 bases between. The V gene's germline CDR1 is SGHTA and CDR2 FQGTGA. CDR3: CASSFLGSLNTQYF. The CDR3 DNA reads as TGTGCCAGCAGCTTTCTAGGGTCCCTCAATACGCAGTATTTT.

The rearrangement links TRBV18 to TRBJ2-5; 8 bases are shared with TRBD2. CDR1 KGHSH and CDR2 LQKENI come from the germline V gene. The CDR3 length is 14 residues. The J segment lost 5 bases and the V segment lost 2 bases, leaving 4 bases of the junction unmatched. In nucleotides, the CDR3 is TGTGCCAGCTCACCAGCGGGGGGCGGCGAGACCCAGTACTTC. Its translation is CASSPAGGGETQYF.

The V gene is TRBV27, the J gene TRBJ1-2; 8 bases line up with TRBD1. Germline V gene lookup returns CDR1 MNHEY and CDR2 SMNVEV (reference sequence). Unmatched junction bases numbered 11, after V lost 6 bases and J lost 5 bases. The CDR3 extends over 15 amino acids. For the CDR3, the DNA is TGTGCCAGCAGCTACAAAGGGACAGGTTATTATGGCTACACCTTC. It yields the protein CASSYKGTGYYGYTF.

V is TRBV6-1 and J is TRBJ1-4; maybe TRBD1 (5 bases). V lost 6 bases and J 8 bases, leaving 16 bases between the germline ends. Germline CDR1 reads MNHNS; CDR2 reads SASEGT. This CDR3 has 14 residues. The CDR3 reads CASRNRQLREKLFF. The DNA for the CDR3 is TGTGCCAGCAGAAATCGACAGCTAAGGGAAAAACTGTTTTTT.

The rearrangement joins TRBV10-3 to TRBJ1-1; D might be TRBD1 (6 bases). The germline gives CDR1 ENHRY, CDR2 SYGVKD. The CDR3 spans 13 residues. With 4 bases removed from V and 1 base from J, the gap between germline ends came to 7 bases. Written as DNA, the CDR3 is TGTGCCATCAGTGCACAGGGGAACACTGAAGCTTTCTTT. Translated, it gives CAISAQGNTEAFF.